This T cell receptor (beta chain) stems from a study of cytomegalovirus exposure and HLA in healthy donors. Study-wide points: Later work found that TCR association rates differed between HLA loci; DRB1 had the most and HLA-C the fewest.

As concerns this clone: Antigen unknown.

The CDR3 is made up of 17 amino acids. Trimming stripped 4 bases from V and 0 bases from J, with 17 bases between. Germline CDR1 and CDR2: SGHRS and YFSETQ. The study ran its PCR with 60 Vbeta and 13 Jbeta primers. Assay: immunoSEQ multiplex PCR; the TCRdb copy retains only in-frame clones and omits some. The data hold 95,000 to 150,000 clones, with about 62% observed a single time. The sequenced sample consisted of PBMCs. The chain joins TRBV5-1 to TRBJ2-1, with D uncertain. This clonotype was obtained from a woman between 35 and 50 years old in good health and CMV-seropositive. CDR3 amino acids: CASSPLGERFSYNEQFF. The DNA for the CDR3 is TGCGCCAGCAGCCCTCTGGGTGAGCGTTTCTCCTACAATGAGCAGTTCTTC.